This section outlines one T cell receptor (beta chain) sequence together with its context. CDR3 length: 14 amino acids. CDR1 SGHVS and CDR2 FQNEAQ come from the germline V gene. V was cut by 5 bases and J by 0 bases, with 11 bases left in between. This sample is drawn from a study of blood T cell repertoires in COVID-19. About the research overall: Sites in the United States, Italy and Spain provided acute and convalescent COVID-19 samples. The analysed material was cDNA or gDNA that came from T cells, B-cell-depleted T cells, or PBMCs.

Source study methods: Nucleated cell counts were estimated from reference gene primer amplification. Generated by immunoSEQ multiplex PCR, the TCRdb table keeps only in-frame clones and is missing some. D and trimming come from the DNA, and the V and J calls and clone size come from that table. Of about 200,000 clones in the sample, 86% were seen once. The TCR comes from a woman in her sixties or seventies with acute or convalescent COVID-19. This chain uses TRBV7-8 with TRBJ2-7, with TRBD2 as a possible D gene (6 bases). The specimen sequenced was peripheral blood. The CDR3 nucleotides read TGTGCCAGCAGCCGCCTGACTAGCTCCTACGAGCAGTACTTC. It encodes CASSRLTSSYEQYF.